This T cell receptor (beta chain) was sequenced for a study of T-cell memory formation after mild COVID-19. General study results and limits: Contracting CD4+ clones were located mainly in CM and EM, and CD8+ clones in EMRA. Later expanders leaned CD4+, whereas day 15 to 85 contracting clones were balanced CD4/CD8.

The CDR3 spans 17 residues. Per germline, CDR1 KGHSH and CDR2 LQKENI. J lost 7 bases, V lost 3 bases, and 9 bases had no gene match. After 5'RACE with constant-segment primers, TCR alpha and TCR beta cDNA libraries carrying sample barcodes and UMIs were obtained. TCRdb reanalysed the 5' RACE reads using MiXCR and keeps one entry per CDR3 protein. The sample has tens of thousands of distinct CDR3 sequences, roughly 6.6% seen once; the top ten hold about 0.8%. This clonotype was observed a few times. What it recognizes is unknown. J is TRBJ1-6 and V is TRBV18, with 10 bases lining up with TRBD1. The sequence derives from an adult who had mild COVID-19 (a few samples of this study predate the infection). Cell type and time point are not known. The sample was PBMCs or a T cell subset sorted from them (not recorded which). CDR3 amino acids: CASSPASGTGENSPLHF. In DNA form, the CDR3 reads TGTGCCAGCTCACCGGCTTCTGGGACAGGGGAAAATTCACCCCTCCACTTT. The full variable domain, with the rest looked up from reference TRBV18 and TRBJ1-6, is NAGVMQNPRHLVRRRGQEARLRCSPMKGHSHVYWYRQLPEEGLKFMVYLQKENIIDESGMPKERFSAEFPKEGPSILRIQQVVRGDSAAYFCASSPASGTGENSPLHFGNGTRLTVT.